The 9 T cell receptor beta chains given below trace back to one sample, sequenced in a study of Ad26.COV2.S vaccination and SARS-CoV-2 variants. TCRdb's table, derived via immunoSEQ multiplex PCR, lists solely in-frame clones and lacks some. Among about 480,000 clones listed, around 85% were seen once. As for treatment: approximately 18 received Ad26.COV2.S at low or high dose, single or two shots; five or six received placebo; per-sample allocation not given. Sample collection was performed on day 63 after the first vaccine or placebo injection. This sample comprised peripheral blood, obtained in a trial of Ad26.COV2.S vaccine versus placebo. The source of these receptors is a person between 18 and 65 years old who received the Ad26.COV2.S COVID-19 vaccine or a placebo.

The rearrangement links TRBV11-3 to TRBJ1-3; TRBD1 matches 8 bases. The trim removed 4 bases at V and 4 bases at J, leaving 6 bases unmatched. Per the germline V gene, CDR1 is SGHNT and CDR2 is YENEEA. The CDR3 covers 15 residues. The CDR3 DNA reads as TGTGCCAGCAGCTACGGACAGGGCTCGGGAAACACCATATATTTT. Its translation is CASSYGQGSGNTIYF. The variable domain in full, with the rest retrieved from reference TRBV11-3 and TRBJ1-3, is EAGVVQSPRYKIIEKKQPVAFWCNPISGHNTLYWYLQNLGQGPELLIRYENEEAVDDSQLPKDRFSAERLKGVDSTLKIQPAELGDSAVYLCASSYGQGSGNTIYFGEGSWLTVV.

This sequence joins TRBV6-2 or TRBV6-3 and TRBJ2-6; D not certain. V was trimmed by 2 bases and J by 1 base, leaving 6 bases between them. The CDR3 covers 15 residues. CDR1 and CDR2 (germline): MNHEY, SVGEGT. CDR3 coding DNA: TGTGCCAGCAGTTACGAGGCTTCTGGGGCCAACGTCCTGACTTTC. The encoded protein is CASSYEASGANVLTF.

This chain joins TRBV4-1 and TRBJ2-1; 12 positions agree with TRBD2. This CDR3 has 18 residues. V shed 0 bases and J 14 bases; nucleotides not matched to a gene: 17. Germline V gives CDR1 MGHRA, CDR2 YSYEKL. The CDR3 DNA reads as TGCGCCAGCAGCCAAGAGTCTCAACCCGCCCGACTAGCGGGAGACAAGTTCTTC. It is translated as CASSQESQPARLAGDKFF.

The V and J genes are TRBV28 and TRBJ2-7; D possibly corresponds to TRBD2 (6 bases). From germline, CDR1 is MDHEN and CDR2 SYDVKM. The CDR3 consists of 15 residues. Trimming took off 5 bases at V and 2 bases at J, with 16 bases between the two ends. CDR3 DNA: TGTGCCAGCAGTGCCCCAGCGGGCCTTACCTACGAGCAGTACTTC. This translates into CASSAPAGLTYEQYF.

This chain joins TRBV4-1 and TRBJ2-1; 8 bases are a match to TRBD2. The CDR3 spans 16 residues. Germline CDR1 is MGHRA and CDR2 is YSYEKL. V shed 4 bases, J shed 0 bases, and the junction held 5 bases outside the gene matches. The CDR3, as DNA: TGCGCCAGCAGCCTGCCCGGGGGGGGCTCCTACAATGAGCAGTTCTTC. Amino acids: CASSLPGGGSYNEQFF.

The chain recombines TRBV24-1 with TRBJ1-1; 9 nucleotides agree with TRBD1. CDR3 size: 15 residues. Germline V gene sequence: CDR1 KGHDR, CDR2 SFDVKD. Unmatched junction bases numbered 4, after V lost 1 base and J lost 5 bases. DNA of the CDR3: TGTGCCACCAGTGATTTCCCGACAGGGGGGACTGAAGCTTTCTTT. Residues: CATSDFPTGGTEAFF.

The rearrangement uses TRBV6-5 and TRBJ2-5; 8 positions match TRBD1. This CDR3 spans 13 amino acids. V gave up 7 bases and J gave up 4 bases; unmatched junction bases: 5. CDR1 and CDR2 (germline): MNHEY, SVGAGI. CDR3 nucleotides: TGTGCCAGCACCCTTACAGGGGGAGAGACCCAGTACTTC. Translation gives CASTLTGGETQYF.

The chain recombines TRBV9 with TRBJ1-1; D is uncertain. The V end was cut by 3 bases, the J end by 1 base, with 10 bases between. The germline V gene has CDR1 SGDLS and CDR2 YYNGEE. The CDR3 contains 14 residues. The chain's CDR3 is CASSEDHPNTEAFF. The CDR3 region has the DNA TGTGCCAGCAGCGAGGACCATCCGAACACTGAAGCTTTCTTT.

This chain links TRBV7-2 with TRBJ2-1; 13 bases line up with TRBD2. V was clipped by 5 bases and J by 8 bases; unmatched bases: 18. The CDR3 runs 19 residues. CDR1 is SGHTA, CDR2 FQGNSA, per germline. The CDR3 is CASSLKGTSGILIIDEQFF. The CDR3 nucleotides are TGTGCCAGCAGCCTCAAGGGGACTAGCGGGATACTTATTATCGATGAGCAGTTCTTC.